This entry lists 2 T cell receptor beta chains sequenced from one sample in a study of human T cells and chemical hapten exposure. As to time point: patch test 1, 2 weeks after DPC sensitization. Treatment defined: therapeutic diphenylcyclopropenone sensitization with weekly scalp DPC. TCRdb used MiXCR to reprocess the RACE reads, holding one entry per CDR3 protein. The sample contains some 380,000 distinct CDR3 sequences, 4.8% of which appear only once. This specimen was whole blood, taken in connection with sensitization to the hapten diphenylcyclopropenone (DPC). These receptors all come from a woman aged 50 to 60 with alopecia areata. Some clones in this sample may be carry-over from other donors' samples.

This clonotype was found a few times. The chain uses TRBV7-8 and TRBJ2-7; possibly TRBD2 for D (5 bases). This CDR3 is built from 12 residues. Trimming took off 5 bases at V and 10 bases at J, with 15 bases between the two ends. CDR1 and CDR2 (germline): SGHVS, FQNEAQ. CDR3: CASSPRGRIQYF. The CDR3 bases are TGTGCCAGCAGCCCCCGAGGGCGAATCCAGTACTTC.

In its sample, this clonotype was seen many times. The chain couples TRBV4-3 to TRBJ2-3; D not certain. The CDR3 has 13 amino acids. Between the trimmed V and J ends, which lost 4 bases and 3 bases, there was a span of 8 bases. Germline CDR1 and CDR2: LGHNA and YSLEER. The DNA of the CDR3 is TGCGCCAGCAGCCCCTCTCCTACAGATACGCAGTATTTT. Its protein is CASSPSPTDTQYF.